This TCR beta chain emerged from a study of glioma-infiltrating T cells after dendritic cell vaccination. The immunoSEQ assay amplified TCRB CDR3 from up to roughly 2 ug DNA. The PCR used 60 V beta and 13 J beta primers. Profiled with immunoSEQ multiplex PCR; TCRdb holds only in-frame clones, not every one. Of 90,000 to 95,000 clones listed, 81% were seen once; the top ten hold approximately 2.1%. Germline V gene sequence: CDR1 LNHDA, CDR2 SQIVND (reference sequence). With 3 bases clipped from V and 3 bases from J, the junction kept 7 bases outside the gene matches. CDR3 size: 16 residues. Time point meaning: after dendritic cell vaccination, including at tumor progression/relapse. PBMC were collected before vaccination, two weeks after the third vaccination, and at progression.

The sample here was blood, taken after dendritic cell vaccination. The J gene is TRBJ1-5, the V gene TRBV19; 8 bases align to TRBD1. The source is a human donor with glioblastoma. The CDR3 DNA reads TGTGCCAGTAGTATTGGGCAGGGGGCCCCCAATCAGCCCCAGCATTTT. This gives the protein CASSIGQGAPNQPQHF.